These T cell receptor beta chains were read from a single sample in a study of radiotherapy plus CTLA-4 blockade in lung cancer. Method: immunoSEQ multiplex PCR; TCRdb's copy keeps in-frame clones and lacks some. The table includes about 59,000 clones, 70% to 80% detected once. Material: peripheral blood, obtained from a patient treated with radiotherapy plus ipilimumab. These receptors all come from a human donor with non-small cell lung cancer whose response to radiotherapy plus ipilimumab could not be evaluated. The CDR3 runs from the conserved cysteine through the conserved F or W. Each record gives: clone size, D gene, J gene, V gene, CDR3 protein, CDR3 DNA. The D gene is left open where the match is weak. Clone size is stated in some rows and not others, as once, few, many or a class when expanded.

. | TRBD1 | TRBJ2-3 | TRBV30 | CARRDRETDTQYF | TGTGCGCGGCGGGACAGGGAAACAGATACGCAGTATTTT
. | TRBD2 | TRBJ2-1 | TRBV5-1 | CASSLVAGANEQFF | TGCGCCAGCAGCTTGGTTGCGGGAGCGAATGAGCAGTTCTTC
. | . | TRBJ1-2 | TRBV6-5 | CASSQHGQFYGYTF | TGTGCCAGCAGCCAACATGGGCAGTTCTATGGCTACACCTTC
. | TRBD1 | TRBJ1-2 | TRBV7-2 | CASSQQGARGYTF | TGTGCCAGCAGCCAACAGGGGGCGCGGGGCTACACCTTC
. | TRBD1 | TRBJ1-5 | TRBV6-1 | CASRQGRQPQHF | TGTGCCAGCCGACAGGGCAGGCAGCCCCAGCATTTT
. | . | TRBJ1-6 | TRBV25-1 | CASSGEGFSYNSPLHF | TGTGCCAGCAGCGGGGAGGGGTTCTCCTATAATTCACCCCTCCACTTT
. | . | TRBJ2-2 | TRBV18 | CASSPLEFAGELFF | TGTGCCAGCTCACCACTTGAGTTCGCCGGGGAGCTGTTTTTT
. | . | TRBJ1-3 | TRBV6-5 | CASTTGQSGNTIYF | TGTGCCAGCACCACCGGACAGAGCGGAAACACCATATATTTT
. | TRBD1 | TRBJ1-4 | TRBV6-1 | CASYQRQGNEKLFF | TGTGCCAGTTATCAAAGACAGGGGAATGAAAAACTGTTTTTT
. | . | TRBJ1-1 | TRBV29-1 | CSVEPLLDIAEAFF | TGCAGCGTTGAACCTCTACTTGACATCGCTGAAGCTTTCTTT
few | TRBD1 | TRBJ2-6 | TRBV10-3 | CAISESWAGGSGANVLTF | TGTGCCATCAGTGAGTCATGGGCAGGGGGCTCTGGGGCCAACGTCCTGACTTTC
few | . | TRBJ2-5 | TRBV30 | CAWSVASLGTQYF | TGTGCCTGGAGTGTAGCTAGTTTAGGGACCCAGTACTTC
few | TRBD2 | TRBJ2-2 | TRBV7-3 | CASSPRLAGNTGELFF | TGTGCCAGCAGCCCCCGACTAGCGGGGAACACCGGGGAGCTGTTTTTT
. | . | TRBJ2-7 | TRBV5-5 | CASSLGPGLAFEQYF | TGTGCCAGCAGCTTGGGCCCCGGGCTAGCGTTCGAGCAGTACTTC